Below, 23 T cell receptor beta chains from the same sample are listed, as sequenced in a study of circulating and synovial CD4+ cells in juvenile arthritis. Sequencing used immunoSEQ multiplex PCR; TCRdb keeps in-frame clones, though not all of them. Of around 3,600 clones listed, more than 80% were seen once; the top ten hold 3% to 3.5%. The sequencing input was CD4+ T cells from synovial fluid. These receptors came from a human donor with juvenile idiopathic arthritis.

The chain links TRBV15 to TRBJ2-3, with D maybe TRBD2 (6 bases). V lost 3 bases to trimming and J lost 2 bases, with 12 bases between them. Germline CDR1 and CDR2: LNHNV and YYDKDF (reference sequence). The CDR3 covers 15 residues. DNA of the CDR3: TGTGCCACCAGCAGGGGAGGAAAACTCACAGATACGCAGTATTTT. The encoded protein is CATSRGGKLTDTQYF.

The chain combines TRBV4-3 with TRBJ2-5; D possibly corresponds to TRBD2 (6 bases). CDR3 length: 16 amino acids. Germline V CDR1 and CDR2: LGHNA, YSLEER. The V end was cut by 0 bases, the J end by 1 base, with 12 bases between. Here the CDR3 reads CASSQERVAAQETQYF. The CDR3 coding sequence is TGCGCCAGCAGCCAAGAAAGGGTAGCGGCCCAAGAGACCCAGTACTTC.

This rearrangement joins TRBV28 to TRBJ1-4; TRBD1 aligns across 7 bases. Trimming at V came to 5 bases and at J to 8 bases, leaving 11 bases not matched to a gene. In germline, CDR1 is MDHEN, CDR2 SYDVKM. This CDR3 is built from 15 residues. The CDR3 DNA sequence: TGTGCCAGCAGTCCTCAGGGGGACGGGGTCGAAAAACTGTTTTTT. It encodes CASSPQGDGVEKLFF.

This clone was detected once. CDR3 nucleotide sequence: TGTGCCAGCAGCGTAGCCGGCCAAGAGACCCAGTACTTC. This codes for CASSVAGQETQYF. This rearrangement joins TRBV9 to TRBJ2-5, with D hard to call. This CDR3 is built from 13 residues. The V end was cut by 0 bases, the J end by 1 base, with 4 bases between. Germline V CDR1 and CDR2: SGDLS, YYNGEE.

V and J are TRBV29-1 and TRBJ2-7; 8 bases fit TRBD1. The trim removed 5 bases at V and 5 bases at J, leaving 5 bases unmatched. Germline CDR1 is SQVTM and CDR2 is ANQGSEA. The CDR3 runs 12 residues. Written as DNA, the CDR3 is TGCAGCGTTAGTCCAGGGGGCAACGAGCAGTACTTC. Translating it yields CSVSPGGNEQYF.

The rearrangement links TRBV1 to TRBJ2-1; TRBD2 reflects the table's D call only, with no check against the DNA. TRBV1 is a pseudogene locus. CDR3 length: 17 amino acids. The CDR3 region is CTSSQVDLADSYNEQFF. The DNA of the CDR3 is TGCACCAGCAGCCAAGTAGATCTAGCGGATTCCTACAATGAGCAGTTCTTC.

The chain links TRBV5-4 to TRBJ2-1, with D possibly TRBD2 on 5 matching bases. In germline, CDR1 is SGHNT, CDR2 YYREEE (reference sequence). There are 14 residues in the CDR3. Trimming pared 0 bases from V and 9 bases from J, leaving 13 bases between. In DNA, the CDR3 is TGTGCCAGCAGCTTGGGAGGGCCGATTGGTGAGCAGTTCTTC. It translates to CASSLGGPIGEQFF.

The chain combines TRBV4-3 with TRBJ1-2; 7 bases are shared with TRBD1. The CDR3 is 20 residues long. The germline V gene has CDR1 LGHNA and CDR2 YSLEER. V gave up 0 bases and J gave up 4 bases; unmatched junction bases: 20. For the CDR3, the DNA is TGCGCCAGCAGCCAAGATCACGGCCGGGACAGCCTTTTCCGAGGCTATGGCTACACCTTC. Translated, it gives CASSQDHGRDSLFRGYGYTF.

Concerning this clone: Mismatch with germline at one junction end may stem from a read error. This sequence joins TRBV5-1 and TRBJ2-2; 12 bases are a match to TRBD1. The germline gives CDR1 SGHRS, CDR2 YFSETQ. This CDR3 contains 16 residues. This CDR3 is CAGSSGQGARTGELFF. In DNA, the CDR3 is TGCGCCGGCAGCTCGGGACAGGGGGCGCGGACCGGGGAGCTGTTTTTT.

V is TRBV5-6 and J is TRBJ1-2; D gene ambiguous. The V and J ends lost 4 bases and 8 bases respectively, with 12 bases between them. The CDR3 is made up of 12 amino acids. The germline V gene has CDR1 SGHDT and CDR2 YYEEEE. The CDR3 DNA follows: TGTGCCAGCAGCCTGACTGGTCGAGGCTACACCTTC. Translated: CASSLTGRGYTF.

The table lists this clone with a few counts. This chain links TRBV4-2 with TRBJ2-4; D gene unclear. The CDR3 has 18 amino acids. Trimming left V 0 bases short and J 0 bases short, with 15 bases between. Germline V gene lookup returns CDR1 LGHNA and CDR2 YNFKEQ. This chain's CDR3 is CASSQDSRASLAKNIQYF. For the CDR3, the DNA is TGTGCCAGCAGCCAAGATTCTCGAGCTTCTCTAGCCAAAAACATTCAGTACTTC.

This rearrangement joins TRBV30 to TRBJ1-1; D may be TRBD1 (5 bases). V was shortened by 2 bases and J by 3 bases, with 19 bases between the two germline ends. Germline V gives CDR1 GTSNPN, CDR2 SVGIG (reference sequence). The CDR3 contains 16 residues. CDR3 nucleotide sequence: TGTGCCTGGAGTTACTCTTGGGGGGGAGGGTACACTGAAGCTTTCTTT. Translating it yields CAWSYSWGGGYTEAFF.

The rearrangement joins TRBV14 to TRBJ1-3, with D uncertain. V shed 0 bases and J shed 4 bases, with 13 bases lying between them. This CDR3 has 16 residues. Germline CDR1 and CDR2: SGHDN and FVKESK. Here the CDR3 DNA reads TGTGCCAGCAGCCAAGAAGTACTCGGCGGGGGAAACACCATATATTTT. Its protein is CASSQEVLGGGNTIYF.

The chain is built from TRBV28 and TRBJ2-5; 8 bases line up with TRBD2. Germline-derived CDR1 and CDR2 are MDHEN and SYDVKM. The CDR3 totals 14 residues. Trimming at V came to 8 bases and at J to 3 bases, leaving 8 bases not matched to a gene. Here the CDR3 reads CASRGGNLEETQYF. CDR3 nucleotides: TGTGCCAGCCGCGGGGGGAATCTTGAAGAGACCCAGTACTTC. The variable domain in full, with the rest retrieved from reference TRBV28 and TRBJ2-5, is DVKVTQSSRYLVKRTGEKVFLECVQDMDHENMFWYRQDPGLGLRLIYFSYDVKMKEKGDIPEGYSVSREKKERFSLILESASTNQTSMYLCASRGGNLEETQYFGPGTRLLVL.

This clone has just a few counts. This chain uses TRBV7-2 with TRBJ2-4; no clear D. The CDR3 runs 14 residues. In germline, CDR1 is SGHTA, CDR2 FQGNSA. V lost 3 bases and J lost 1, with 7 bases in between. CDR3 sequence reads: CASSLARAKNIQYF. CDR3 bases: TGTGCCAGCAGCTTGGCTAGGGCCAAAAACATTCAGTACTTC.

The CDR3 coding sequence is TGTGCCAGCACCGTAGCGGGGGGGAGCTCCTACAATGAGCAGTTCTTC. Protein: CASTVAGGSSYNEQFF. The chain is built from TRBV7-2 and TRBJ2-1, with 11 bases identical to TRBD2. Per the germline V gene, CDR1 is SGHTA and CDR2 is FQGNSA. There are 16 residues in the CDR3. J gave up 0 bases and V 7 bases, and 5 bases lay outside the gene matches.

The V gene is TRBV15, the J gene TRBJ2-7; TRBD2 matches 11 bases. After removal of 3 bases from V and 0 bases from J, the junction contained 4 bases not matched to a gene. Per germline, CDR1 LNHNV and CDR2 YYDKDF (reference sequence). This CDR3 comprises 16 residues. The CDR3 DNA sequence: TGTGCCACCAGCAGCTTACTAGCGGGAGTCTCCTACGAGCAGTACTTC. It encodes CATSSLLAGVSYEQYF.

The chain employs TRBV11-2 and TRBJ1-2; tentatively, D is TRBD1 (5 bases). The V gene lost 4 bases and the J gene lost 2 bases, with 14 bases spanning the gap. From germline, CDR1 is SGHAT and CDR2 FQNNGV. CDR3 size: 15 residues. The CDR3 DNA sequence: TGTGCCAGCAGCTCCGTCCGCGGGGGGAACTATGGCTACACCTTC. Amino acid sequence: CASSSVRGGNYGYTF.

V and J are TRBV29-1 and TRBJ1-2; weak D call: TRBD1 (5 bases). Trimming pared 3 bases from V and 3 bases from J, leaving 11 bases between. Germline V CDR1 and CDR2: SQVTM, ANQGSEA. CDR3 length: 13 residues. CDR3 loop: CSVDRGGDYGYTF. CDR3 sequence (DNA): TGCAGCGTTGATAGGGGTGGTGACTATGGCTACACCTTC.

V is TRBV28 and J is TRBJ1-3; D is undetermined. Germline CDR1 is MDHEN and CDR2 is SYDVKM. V lost 6 bases, J lost 2 bases, and 8 bases lay in between. The CDR3 extends over 13 amino acids. The CDR3 DNA reads as TGTGCCAGCAGCCCCCCAGCTGGAAACACCATATATTTT. Translating gives CASSPPAGNTIYF.

This clone was detected once. The CDR3 bases are TGTGCCAGCAGCCAAGAAGGACAGCCAACTAACTATGGCTACACCTTC. The encoded protein is CASSQEGQPTNYGYTF. This chain links TRBV4-2 with TRBJ1-2; possibly TRBD1 for D (6 bases). V was cut by 0 bases and J by 0 bases, with 11 bases left in between. The CDR3 loop spans 16 amino acids. Germline CDR1 is LGHNA and CDR2 is YNFKEQ.

The chain combines TRBV27 with TRBJ1-1, with D unclear. Trimming pared 6 bases from V and 1 base from J, leaving 9 bases between. CDR3 length: 13 amino acids. Germline V gives CDR1 MNHEY, CDR2 SMNVEV (reference sequence). CDR3 loop: CASRFRGNTEAFF. As DNA, the CDR3 is TGTGCCAGCAGGTTTCGGGGGAACACTGAAGCTTTCTTT.

The chain has TRBV13 and TRBJ1-1; weak D call: TRBD1 (5 bases). V dropped 5 bases and J dropped 3 bases, with 19 bases sitting between them. The V gene's germline CDR1 is PRHDT and CDR2 FYEKMQ (reference sequence). The CDR3 has 16 amino acids. In DNA form, the CDR3 reads TGTGCCAGCAGCCTATTAGGGACCTCGGGGGACACTGAAGCTTTCTTT. Translated: CASSLLGTSGDTEAFF.